This record looks at one T cell receptor (beta chain) sequence and its context. In the original analysis: It was from reference gene primer amplification that nucleated cell counts were estimated. Generated by immunoSEQ multiplex PCR, the TCRdb table keeps only in-frame clones and is missing some. For V, J and clone size, that table is used; D and trimming come from the DNA. The top ten hold approximately 5% of the sample, which has approximately 300,000 clones, nearly 90% seen once. The germline V gene encodes CDR1 SGHRS and CDR2 YFSETQ. This CDR3 is built from 14 residues. V gave up 2 bases and J gave up 2 bases, with 11 bases separating them. The entry originates in a study of blood T cell repertoires in COVID-19.

V is TRBV5-1 and J is TRBJ2-7, with D maybe TRBD1 (5 bases). The sample comprised PBMCs or T cells enriched from blood (not recorded which). This clonotype was obtained from a woman in her thirties who had recovered from COVID-19. CDR3 coding DNA: TGCGCCAGCAGCTTACAGGACCCAACCTACGAGCAGTACTTC. Translating it yields CASSLQDPTYEQYF. The entire variable domain, with the rest obtained from reference TRBV5-1 and TRBJ2-7, is as follows: KAGVTQTPRYLIKTRGQQVTLSCSPISGHRSVSWYQQTPGQGLQFLFEYFSETQRNKGNFPGRFSGRQFSNSRSEMNVSTLELGDSALYLCASSLQDPTYEQYFGPGTRLTVT.